This T cell receptor (beta chain) was captured in a study of CD8 T cells in Susac syndrome. From blood CD8+ and CD4+ T cells, the TCR beta chain was sequenced. Reverse transcription of roughly 0.5 to 1 ug RNA was carried out with random hexamers. The CDR3 of TCR beta was amplified by immunoSEQ multiplex PCR across 54 Vbeta and 13 Jbeta. MiXCR, applied by TCRdb to the immunoSEQ multiplex PCR reads, yields one record per CDR3 protein. Of more than 150,000 distinct CDR3 sequences listed, approximately 95% are singletons. On this clonotype: Its antigen is as yet unknown.

This CDR3 contains 13 residues. The V end lost 2 bases, the J end lost 2 bases, and 7 bases lay between the germline ends. Germline CDR1 is SGHDT and CDR2 is YYEEEE. Study results and caveats: Susac CD8+ cells expanded clonally the most in TEMRA cells and in active patients.

This receptor was identified in a human donor with Susac syndrome. V usage is TRBV5-6 and J usage is TRBJ1-1, with D uncertain. Sample: CD8+ T cells from PBMCs. The CDR3, as DNA: TGTGCCAGCAGCTTTAACGGAAACACTGAAGCTTTCTTT. Its protein product is CASSFNGNTEAFF.